This TCR beta chain was documented in a study of blood T cell repertoires in COVID-19. This CDR3 spans 13 amino acids. This clone was seen at least ten times. TCRdb keeps only in-frame clones here, not all; method: immunoSEQ multiplex PCR. The sample contains about 68,000 clones, about nine tenths of which appear only once. This sequence was found in a man aged 25 to 40 with acute or convalescent COVID-19. The chain is built from TRBV21-1 and TRBJ1-2; whether TRBD1, the table's D call, matches the DNA was not checked. TRBV21-1 is described as a pseudogene. Source material: peripheral blood. CDR3 sequence reads: CASSKEGKYGYTF. The DNA of the CDR3 is TGTGCCAGCAGCAAAGAGGGGAAGTATGGCTACACCTTC.